Listed here is a single T cell receptor beta chain. It was with random hexamers that about 0.45 to 1 ug RNA was reverse transcribed. TCRdb ran MiXCR on the immunoSEQ multiplex PCR reads and lists one entry per CDR3 protein. The table records about 80,000 distinct CDR3 sequences, 91% of them present only once. There are 15 residues in the CDR3. V lost 3 bases, J lost 6 bases, and 8 bases stayed unmatched. Germline loops: CDR1 LGHDT, CDR2 YNNKEL (reference sequence). This sample stems from a study of CD8 T cells in Susac syndrome. This TCR derives from a human donor with multiple sclerosis. The chain joins TRBV3-1 to TRBJ2-3; 8 bases are a match to TRBD2. Sequencing was carried out using CD8+ T cells from PBMCs. CDR3 sequence: CASSQGGREADTQYF. The CDR3 DNA sequence: TGTGCCAGCAGCCAGGGAGGGCGGGAGGCCGATACGCAGTATTTT.